This T cell receptor beta chain was identified during a study of graft-versus-host responses after intestinal transplantation. About the study: Each patient got anti-thymocyte globulin induction, then tacrolimus and steroids for around three years. Study results and caveats: Allograft clonal ratios (graft-versus-host to host-versus-graft) were high in patients who had graft-donor T cell macrochimerism. GvH clones detected in recipient marrow included some appearing first in ileum or blood. Early post-transplant HvG declines were associated with peak circulating GvH clone levels.

Germline V gene data show CDR1 as WNHNN and CDR2 as SYGVQD (reference sequence). The CDR3 covers 14 residues. The ends lost 6 bases at V and 5 bases at J; junction bases unmatched: 8. The table came from immunoSEQ multiplex PCR; TCRdb's copy has only in-frame clones and leaves some out. The repertoire holds some 12,000 clones, with around 82% as singletons. Concerning this clone: The target antigen is unknown.

The chain carries TRBV10-1 and TRBJ2-7, with 9 bases identical to TRBD1. The receptor comes from a human patient who received an intestinal transplant, so some T cells may come from the graft donor. This specimen consisted of PBMCs, obtained about 130 days after transplant. CDR3 protein: CASSNDRGSDEQYF. In nucleotides, the CDR3 is TGCGCCAGCAGCAATGACAGGGGGAGCGACGAGCAGTACTTC.